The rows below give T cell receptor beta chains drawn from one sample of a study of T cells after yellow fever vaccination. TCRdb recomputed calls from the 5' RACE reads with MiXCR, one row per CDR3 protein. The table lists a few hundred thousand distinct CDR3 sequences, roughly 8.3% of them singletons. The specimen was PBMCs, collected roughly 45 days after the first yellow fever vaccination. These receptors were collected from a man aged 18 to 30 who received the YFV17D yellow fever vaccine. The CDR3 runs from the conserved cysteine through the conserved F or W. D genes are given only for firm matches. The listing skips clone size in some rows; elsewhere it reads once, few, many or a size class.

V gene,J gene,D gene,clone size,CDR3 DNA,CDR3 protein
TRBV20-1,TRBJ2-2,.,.,TGCAGTGCTAGGGGTCGCACGCTTAACACCGGGGAGCTGTTTTTT,CSARGRTLNTGELFF
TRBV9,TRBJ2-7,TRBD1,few,TGTGCCAGCACCAAAACAGGGACAGGATCGTTCGAGCAGTACTTC,CASTKTGTGSFEQYF
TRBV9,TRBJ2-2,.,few,TGTGCCAGCAGCCCCCGGGTCACCGGGGAGCTGTTTTTT,CASSPRVTGELFF
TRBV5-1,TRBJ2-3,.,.,TGCGCCAGCAGGCTACAGGGCCCAGATACGCAGTATTTT,CASRLQGPDTQYF
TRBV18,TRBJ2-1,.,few,TGTGCCAGCTCACCACATTCGGGCAGGGGCGCTTACAATGAGCAGTTCTTC,CASSPHSGRGAYNEQFF
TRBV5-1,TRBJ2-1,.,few,TGCGCCAGCAGCGCCGGGATAGGGGTGGCCTACAATGAGCAGTTCTTC,CASSAGIGVAYNEQFF
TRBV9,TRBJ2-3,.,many,TGTGCCAGCAGCGTAGGCCGGCGAGGACATTACACGCAGTATTTT,CASSVGRRGHYTQYF
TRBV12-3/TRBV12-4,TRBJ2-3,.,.,TGTGCCAGCAGTCCCCTTAATACGCAGTATTTT,CASSPLNTQYF
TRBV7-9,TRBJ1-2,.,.,TGTGCCAGCAGCTACCCCGCAGACGGCAACTATGGCTACACCTTC,CASSYPADGNYGYTF
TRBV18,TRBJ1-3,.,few,TGTGCCAGCTCCGCAGGAGGGGAAATTGCTGGAAACACCATATATTTT,CASSAGGEIAGNTIYF
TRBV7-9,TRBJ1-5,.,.,TGTGCCAGCAGCCGGGGACCGGGATATAATCAGCCCCAGCATTTT,CASSRGPGYNQPQHF
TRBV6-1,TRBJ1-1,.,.,TGTGCCAGCAGTCCGATACGGGGCTTCAACACTGAAGCTTTCTTT,CASSPIRGFNTEAFF
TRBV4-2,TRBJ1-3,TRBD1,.,TGTGCCAGCAGCCCGGAAACAGGGGCGGGAAACACCATATATTTT,CASSPETGAGNTIYF
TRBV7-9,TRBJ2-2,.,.,TGTGCCAGCAGCTTAGATTGGGGCAACACCGGGGAGCTGTTTTTT,CASSLDWGNTGELFF
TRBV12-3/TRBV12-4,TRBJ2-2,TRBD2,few,TGTGCCAGCAAACGGGGGGGCGCCACCGGGGAGCTGTTTTTT,CASKRGGATGELFF
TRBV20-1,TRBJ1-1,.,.,TGCAGTGCAACGAGGGGATCTGAAGCTTTCTTT,CSATRGSEAFF
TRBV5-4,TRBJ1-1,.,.,TGTGCCAGCAGCGGATACAAATCTGAAGCTTTCTTT,CASSGYKSEAFF
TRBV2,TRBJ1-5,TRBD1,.,TGTGCCAGCACCAGGGACAGGGCGAGCAATCAGCCCCAGCATTTT,CASTRDRASNQPQHF
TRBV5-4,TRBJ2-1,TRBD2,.,TGTGCCAGCAGCGTAACCGGGACTAGTACATACAATGAGCAGTTCTTC,CASSVTGTSTYNEQFF
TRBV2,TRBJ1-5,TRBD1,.,TGTGCCAGCAGTCGGACAGGGGGGAATAGCAATCAGCCCCAGCATTTT,CASSRTGGNSNQPQHF
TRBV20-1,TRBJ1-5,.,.,TGCAGTGCTAGAGGCAGGCTGGGCAATCAGCCCCAGCATTTT,CSARGRLGNQPQHF
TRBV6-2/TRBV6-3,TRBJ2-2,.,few,TGTGCCAGCAGTCAACGGGGAGAGCTGTTTTTT,CASSQRGELFF
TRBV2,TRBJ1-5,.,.,TGTGCCAGCACGACAACTAATAGCAATCAGCCCCAGCATTTT,CASTTTNSNQPQHF
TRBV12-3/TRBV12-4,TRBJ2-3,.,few,TGTGCCAGCAGCCCTAGACAGATAGGAGATACGCAGTATTTT,CASSPRQIGDTQYF
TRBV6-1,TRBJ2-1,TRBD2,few,TGTGCCAGCAGTGATCCCAGTCTAGCGGGGGTTTACAATGAGCAGTTCTTC,CASSDPSLAGVYNEQFF
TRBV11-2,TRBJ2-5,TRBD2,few,TGTGCCAGCAGTTTTAATGGACTAGCGGGAAATCAAGAGACCCAGTACTTC,CASSFNGLAGNQETQYF
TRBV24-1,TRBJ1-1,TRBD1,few,TGTGCCACCAGAACGGGACAGGGACTGAACACTGAAGCTTTCTTT,CATRTGQGLNTEAFF
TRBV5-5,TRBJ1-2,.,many,TGTGCCAGCAGCTTGGAGAACTATGGCTACACCTTC,CASSLENYGYTF
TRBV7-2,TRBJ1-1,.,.,TGTGCCAGCAGGCAAGGGACGGTGAACACTGAAGCTTTCTTT,CASRQGTVNTEAFF
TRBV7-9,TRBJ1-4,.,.,TGTGCCAGCAGCTTAGCGGAGGGTGAAAAACTGTTTTTT,CASSLAEGEKLFF
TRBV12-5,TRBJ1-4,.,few,TGTGCTAGTGGATGGTCCCCGGGGGAAGGTGGTGAAAAACTGTTTTTT,CASGWSPGEGGEKLFF
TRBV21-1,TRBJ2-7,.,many,TGTGCCAGCAGCAAAGAGGAAGGGGCCCTCCGGGAGCAGTACTTC,CASSKEEGALREQYF
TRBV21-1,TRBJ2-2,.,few,TGTGCCAGCAGCAAAGGAGGGCAGGGTACCCTTTCGACCGGGGAGCTGTTTTTT,CASSKGGQGTLSTGELFF
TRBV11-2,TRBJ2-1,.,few,TGTGCCAGCAGCGGGGGGTCCTACAATGAGCAGTTCTTC,CASSGGSYNEQFF
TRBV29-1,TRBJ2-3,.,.,TGCAGCGCTGACGGTCGTAGGGACAGCACAGATACGCAGTATTTT,CSADGRRDSTDTQYF